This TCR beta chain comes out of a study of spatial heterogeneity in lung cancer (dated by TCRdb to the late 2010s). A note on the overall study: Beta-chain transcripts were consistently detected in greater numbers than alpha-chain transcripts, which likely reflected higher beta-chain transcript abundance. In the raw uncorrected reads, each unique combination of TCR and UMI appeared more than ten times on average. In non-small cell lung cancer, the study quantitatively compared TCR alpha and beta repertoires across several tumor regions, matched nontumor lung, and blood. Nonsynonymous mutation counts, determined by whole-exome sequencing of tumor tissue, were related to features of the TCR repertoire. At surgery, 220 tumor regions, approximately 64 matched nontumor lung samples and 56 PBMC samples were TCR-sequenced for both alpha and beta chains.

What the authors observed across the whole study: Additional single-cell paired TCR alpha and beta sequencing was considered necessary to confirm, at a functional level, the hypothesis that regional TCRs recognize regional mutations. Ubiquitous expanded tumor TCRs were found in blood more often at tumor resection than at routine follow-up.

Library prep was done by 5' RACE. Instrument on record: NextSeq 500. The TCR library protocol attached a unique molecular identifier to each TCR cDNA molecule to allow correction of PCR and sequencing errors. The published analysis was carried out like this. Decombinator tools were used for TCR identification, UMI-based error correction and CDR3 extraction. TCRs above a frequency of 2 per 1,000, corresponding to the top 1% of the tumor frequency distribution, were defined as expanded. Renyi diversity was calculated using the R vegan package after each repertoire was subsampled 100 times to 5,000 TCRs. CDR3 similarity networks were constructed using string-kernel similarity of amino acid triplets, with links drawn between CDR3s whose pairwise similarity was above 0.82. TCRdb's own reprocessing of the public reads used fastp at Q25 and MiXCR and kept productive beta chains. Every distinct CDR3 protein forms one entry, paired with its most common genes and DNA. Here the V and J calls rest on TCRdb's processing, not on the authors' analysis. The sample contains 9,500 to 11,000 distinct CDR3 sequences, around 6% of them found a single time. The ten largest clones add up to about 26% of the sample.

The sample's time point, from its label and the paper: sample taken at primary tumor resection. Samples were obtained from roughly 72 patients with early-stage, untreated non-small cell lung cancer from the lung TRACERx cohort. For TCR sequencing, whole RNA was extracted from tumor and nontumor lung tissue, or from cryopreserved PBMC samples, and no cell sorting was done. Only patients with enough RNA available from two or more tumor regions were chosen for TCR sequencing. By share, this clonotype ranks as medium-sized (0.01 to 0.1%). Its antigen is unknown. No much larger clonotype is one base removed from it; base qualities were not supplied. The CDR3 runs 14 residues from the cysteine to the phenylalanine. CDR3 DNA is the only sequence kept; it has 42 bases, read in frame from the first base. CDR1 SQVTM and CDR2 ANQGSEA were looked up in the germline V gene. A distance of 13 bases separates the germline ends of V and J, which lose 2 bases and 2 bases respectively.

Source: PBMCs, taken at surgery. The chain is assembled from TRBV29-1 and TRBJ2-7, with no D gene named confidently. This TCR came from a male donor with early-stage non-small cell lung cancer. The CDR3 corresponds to CSVEPSLPPYEQYF. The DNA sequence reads TGCAGCGTTGAACCGTCCCTCCCCCCCTACGAGCAGTACTTC.